A selection of T cell receptor beta chains follows, all from one sample in a study of cytomegalovirus exposure and HLA in healthy donors. Generated by immunoSEQ multiplex PCR, the TCRdb table keeps only in-frame clones and is missing some. The repertoire consists of approximately 97,000 clones, with 81% occurring once and the leading ten covering 4.2%. The specimen was PBMCs. The receptors derive from a woman in her seventies in good health and CMV-seropositive. Each CDR3 is given with its conserved first and last residue. Each record gives: V gene, J gene, D gene, clone size, CDR3 DNA, CDR3 protein. The D gene is left open where the match is weak. A row's size may be missing; if present it is once, few, many or a size class.

TRBV7-3,TRBJ2-1,NA,NA,TGTGCCAGCAGCTTAAGCGGAGGGTACAATGAGCAGTTCTTC,CASSLSGGYNEQFF
TRBV28,TRBJ1-6,NA,NA,TGTGCCAGCAGTCCAGCGAGCTCCTATAATTCACCCCTCCACTTT,CASSPASSYNSPLHF
TRBV7-9,TRBJ1-5,NA,NA,TGTGCCAGCAGCCTGGGGGGGGATCAGCCCCAGCATTTT,CASSLGGDQPQHF
TRBV9,TRBJ2-2,TRBD2,NA,TGTGCCAGCAGCCCCCGACTAGCGGGAGGGGGGGGGAACACCGGGGAGCTGTTTTTT,CASSPRLAGGGGNTGELFF
TRBV19,TRBJ2-1,TRBD2,few,TGTGCCAGTAGTATCGGGACTAGTACCTACAATGAGCAGTTCTTC,CASSIGTSTYNEQFF
TRBV7-3,TRBJ2-7,TRBD2,NA,TGTGCCAGCAGCCCTCTCAGGGACTACATCACCTCCCGGTACTTC,CASSPLRDYITSRYF
TRBV7-2,TRBJ2-2,NA,NA,TGTGCCAGCAGCGTCGACACGAACACCGGGGAGCTGTTTTTT,CASSVDTNTGELFF
TRBV27,TRBJ2-3,NA,NA,TGTGCCAGCAGTTTGGAGGGCCCACCGAGGGATACGCAGTATTTT,CASSLEGPPRDTQYF
TRBV11-2,TRBJ1-5,TRBD1,NA,TGTGCCAGCAGCTTAGCTGGGACAGCTAATCAGCCCCAGCATTTT,CASSLAGTANQPQHF
TRBV19,TRBJ2-1,TRBD1,NA,TGTGCCAGTAAGCCGGGACAGGGGGCCAATGAGCAGTTCTTC,CASKPGQGANEQFF
TRBV21-1,TRBJ2-3,NA,NA,TGTGCCAGCAGCAAAGGCGAGGTAGCGGGCGCTCGCACAGATACGCAGTATTTT,CASSKGEVAGARTDTQYF
TRBV7-3,TRBJ2-3,TRBD2,NA,TGTGCCAGCAGCTCCACTAGCGGGATAGGGCTAGATACGCAGTATTTT,CASSSTSGIGLDTQYF
TRBV16,TRBJ1-2,TRBD1,NA,TGTGCCAGCAGCCAACCGGGACAGGGGTATGGCGGCTACACCTTC,CASSQPGQGYGGYTF
TRBV7-2,TRBJ2-4,NA,NA,TGTGCCAGCAGCTCTCCTCTAGCCAAAAACATTCAGTACTTC,CASSSPLAKNIQYF
TRBV30,TRBJ1-5,NA,NA,TGTGCCTGGAGTAGGGGTAGCAATCAGCCCCAGCATTTT,CAWSRGSNQPQHF
TRBV15,TRBJ2-5,NA,NA,TGTGCCACCAGCAGTCGGTGGGAGACCCAGTACTTC,CATSSRWETQYF
TRBV5-4,TRBJ2-3,TRBD1,few,TGTGCCAGCAGCTCCCGGACAGGGCCTACTGGTACAGATACGCAGTATTTT,CASSSRTGPTGTDTQYF
TRBV7-6,TRBJ2-1,TRBD2,NA,TGTGCCAGCAGCACCGGGACTAGCGGGTACAATGAGCAGTTCTTC,CASSTGTSGYNEQFF
TRBV4-1,TRBJ1-4,NA,few,TGCGCCAGCAGCCAAAGTACAGCAACTAATGAAAAACTGTTTTTT,CASSQSTATNEKLFF
TRBV4-2,TRBJ2-2,TRBD2,once,TGTGCCAGCAGCCGGACTAGCGGGAGCCGAACAAACACCGGGGAGCTGTTTTTT,CASSRTSGSRTNTGELFF
TRBV9,TRBJ2-1,TRBD2,NA,TGTGCCAGCAGCACCCGGACTAGCGGCTCCTACAATGAGCAGTTCTTC,CASSTRTSGSYNEQFF
TRBV14,TRBJ1-1,NA,NA,TGTGCCAGCAGCCCCCTGGACACGTTCAGGGCTGAAGCTTTCTTT,CASSPLDTFRAEAFF
TRBV30,TRBJ2-3,TRBD2,NA,TGTGCCTGGAGTGCCCTAGCGGGAGTGGGGGCAGATACGCAGTATTTT,CAWSALAGVGADTQYF
TRBV9,TRBJ2-7,NA,NA,TGTGCCAGCAGCCATGGACTTTTATCTTCCTCCTACGAGCAGTACTTC,CASSHGLLSSSYEQYF
TRBV15,TRBJ2-7,NA,NA,TGTGCCACCAGCAGAGCCGGGTCCTACGAGCAGTACTTC,CATSRAGSYEQYF
TRBV11-2,TRBJ2-1,NA,NA,TGTGCCAGCAGCTTAGTTGGCGGACTTTACAATGAGCAGTTCTTC,CASSLVGGLYNEQFF
TRBV6-1,TRBJ2-3,TRBD2,NA,TGTGCCAGCAGGCCCGGGACTAGCGGGAGGAATACGCAGTATTTT,CASRPGTSGRNTQYF
TRBV18,TRBJ2-7,NA,NA,TGTGCCAGCTCACCTCTAGACAGGGAGGTCGAGCAGTACTTC,CASSPLDREVEQYF
TRBV18,TRBJ2-7,NA,once,TGTGCCAGCTCCCCTCAGTCCTACGAGCAGTACTTC,CASSPQSYEQYF
TRBV4-1,TRBJ2-7,TRBD1,NA,TGCGCCAGCAGCCAGTCGACAGGGGGGTCCTACGAGCAGTACTTC,CASSQSTGGSYEQYF
TRBV19,TRBJ2-7,TRBD1,NA,TGTGCCAGTAGTCCCCCGGGACAGGCCTTCTACGAGCAGTACTTC,CASSPPGQAFYEQYF
TRBV4-3,TRBJ1-3,NA,NA,TGCGCCAGCAGCCAAGGTGAGGGCTCCCCAGGAAACACCATATATTTT,CASSQGEGSPGNTIYF
TRBV7-2,TRBJ2-1,NA,NA,TGTGCCAGCAGCTCCCGACAGGACAATGAGCAGTTCTTC,CASSSRQDNEQFF
TRBV2,TRBJ1-2,NA,NA,TGTGCCAGCAGTGAGCAGGGCCTGGGAGGCTACACCTTC,CASSEQGLGGYTF
TRBV6-5,TRBJ1-2,NA,NA,TGTGCCAGCAGCCCCCGACCTGCAGGCTATGGCTACACCTTC,CASSPRPAGYGYTF
TRBV7-2,TRBJ2-1,TRBD1,NA,TGTGCCAGCAGCCGCAATATTCTAGGGGGCGATGAGCAGTTCTTC,CASSRNILGGDEQFF
TRBV6-5,TRBJ1-5,NA,NA,TGTGCCAGCAAAGGAGGGCAGACCGATCAGCCCCAGCATTTT,CASKGGQTDQPQHF
TRBV9,TRBJ2-7,TRBD1,NA,TGTGCCAGCAGCCCTCGACAGGGGCCCTACGAGCAGTACTTC,CASSPRQGPYEQYF
TRBV27,TRBJ1-4,TRBD1,NA,TGTGCCAGCAGTCCCGAGGGGGCGGTTGAAAAACTGTTTTTT,CASSPEGAVEKLFF
TRBV7-2,TRBJ2-7,NA,NA,TGTGCCAGCAGCTCCCGTGGGGGGAGCTACGAGCAGTACTTC,CASSSRGGSYEQYF
TRBV5-6,TRBJ1-4,NA,NA,TGTGCCAGCAGCCAGGGTGGGACTCCTGGGGTCGAAAAACTGTTTTTT,CASSQGGTPGVEKLFF
TRBV6-4,TRBJ2-1,TRBD2,NA,TGTGCCAGCAGTGACTCGAGAGCTAGCGGGATCGGGAATGAGCAGTTCTTC,CASSDSRASGIGNEQFF
TRBV29-1,TRBJ1-1,NA,once,TGCAGCGTTGAATCAGTCCACACTGAAGCTTTCTTT,CSVESVHTEAFF